Each of the 28 T cell receptor beta chains below was sequenced from the same sample in a study of T cell clonality in common variable immunodeficiency (dated by TCRdb to 2014 to 2015). The method behind the library was the immunoSEQ multiplex PCR assay. This immuneACCESS table, as held by TCRdb, lists in-frame sequences with V and J called but not all clones. Of the missing ones, under half trace to an unresolved V gene in checked studies; the others have no known cause. In this sample the table shows approximately 44,000 clones, and no singletons are among them. Clones ranked in the top ten supply less than 11% of the sample. Sequenced material: peripheral blood mononuclear cells. These receptors were collected from a person aged 18 to 70 in good health.

This clone was found many times. The CDR3 goes on 3 residues after the read ends, and that part is filled in from the germline J gene. V and J are TRBV7-6 and TRBJ2-7, with a possible D match to TRBD2 (7 bases). The CDR3 has 15 residues. V shed 10 bases and J shed 6 bases, with 25 bases lying between them. Germline loops: CDR1 SGHVS, CDR2 FNYEAQ. The sequenced part of the CDR3 DNA is TGTGCCACCGCACCGGGGGGACAAGCCGGGAGCGAG. Its protein product is CATAPGGQAGSE. The entire CDR3 sequence reads CATAPGGQAGSEQYF. Looking up the rest from reference TRBV7-6 and TRBJ2-7 gives the full variable domain: GAGVSQSPRYKVTKRGQDVALRCDPISGHVSLYWYRQALGQGPEFLTYFNYEAQQDKSGLPNDRFSAERPEGSISTLTIQRTEQRDSAMYRCATAPGGQAGSEQYFGPGTRLTVT.

This clone was seen at least ten times. The same CDR3 can be traced to other DNA sequences in this sample. CDR3 amino acids: CASSFLSGANVLTF. The covered CDR3 bases are TGCGCCAGCAGCTTCTTATCTGGGGCCAACGTC. The rearrangement uses TRBV5-1 and TRBJ2-6; D not resolved. The read ends 3 residues shy of where the CDR3 ends; the end is completed using the germline J gene. V lost 2 bases to trimming and J lost 1 base, with 4 bases between them. The CDR3 is 14 residues long. Germline V gene sequence: CDR1 SGHRS, CDR2 YFSETQ.

This clone was detected ten times or more. The read terminates 3 residues before the CDR3 end, so the remaining end is supplied by the germline J gene. This chain uses TRBV7-3 with TRBJ1-2; D gene unclear. Per the germline V gene, CDR1 is SGHTA and CDR2 is FQGTGA. Trimming took 4 bases from V and 4 from J, leaving 22 bases between them. The CDR3 spans 17 residues. CDR3 DNA, as far as it was read: TGTGCCAGCAGCTCGGACTCCCCTACTTCGTCCCTCTATGGC. It specifies CASSSDSPTSSLYG. The entire CDR3 is CASSSDSPTSSLYGYTF.

This clone has a count of ten or more. The read terminates 3 residues before the CDR3 end, so the remaining end is supplied by the germline J gene. The chain links TRBV29-1 to TRBJ1-2; the D gene is possibly TRBD1 (6 bases). Germline V gene sequence: CDR1 SQVTM, CDR2 ANQGSEA. The CDR3 spans 13 residues. The V and J ends lost 2 bases and 5 bases respectively, with 12 bases between them. This CDR3 reads CSVELSGAYGYTF. The sequenced part of the CDR3 DNA is TGCAGCGTTGAATTGTCAGGGGCATATGGC.

This clone has ten or more counts. The germline gene is not matched at one end of the junction; a read error may be the cause. The part of the CDR3 DNA that was read is TGCGCCAGCAGCCAAGAGTACAGCGGGGGGCCCTTGGATACG. This sequence encodes CASSQEYSGGPLDT. In full, the CDR3 is CASSQEYSGGPLDTQYF. This chain connects TRBV4-2 to TRBJ2-3, with 9 bases matching TRBD2. The CDR3 end is not reached by the read, which stops 3 residues before it; the germline J gene fills it in. The CDR3 consists of 17 residues. CDR1 and CDR2 from the germline V gene are LGHNA and YNFKEQ.

This clone was detected many times. The CDR3 sequence is CASSTGQHSYEQYF. Incomplete CDR3 DNA: TGTGCCAGCAGCACCGGACAGCACTCCTACGAG. The chain joins TRBV7-9 to TRBJ2-7, with a tentative D call TRBD1 (6 bases). The read ends 3 residues before the CDR3 terminus; that terminus is restored from the germline J gene. Germline-derived CDR1 and CDR2 are SEHNR and FQNEAQ (reference sequence). Trimming pared 5 bases from V and 0 bases from J, leaving 11 bases between. There are 14 residues in the CDR3.

This clone was seen ten or more times. The read ends 3 residues early relative to the CDR3; the germline J gene fills the gap. V usage is TRBV19 and J usage is TRBJ1-1; D remains ambiguous. Germline CDR1 is LNHDA and CDR2 is SQIVND (reference sequence). The V end lost 4 bases, the J end lost 3 bases, and 9 bases lay between the germline ends. CDR3 length: 13 amino acids. Incomplete CDR3 DNA: TGTGCCAGTAGTACGCGGGTGCACACTGAA. Its protein product is CASSTRVHTE. From start to end, the CDR3 is CASSTRVHTEAFF.

This clone was found many times. From the germline J gene comes the end of the CDR3, since the read stops 3 residues before it. V and J are TRBV20-1 and TRBJ2-1; possible D gene TRBD2, 5 bases. V gave up 2 bases and J gave up 5 bases, with 7 bases separating them. The CDR3 runs 12 residues. From germline, CDR1 is DFQATT and CDR2 SNEGSKA (reference sequence). The part of the CDR3 DNA that was read is TGCAGTGCTAGACCGACTAACAATGAG. This codes for CSARPTNNE. The CDR3 in its entirety is CSARPTNNEQFF.

In its sample, this clone was seen many times. The read falls 3 residues short of the CDR3 end, and the missing part is taken from the germline J gene. The chain joins TRBV7-2 to TRBJ1-3; tentative D call: TRBD1 (5 bases). The V end lost 0 bases, the J end lost 2 bases, and 5 bases lay between the germline ends. Germline V gives CDR1 SGHTA, CDR2 FQGNSA. The CDR3 spans 14 residues. The CDR3 spells CASSLAGAGNTIYF. CDR3 bases read: TGTGCCAGCAGCTTAGCAGGGGCTGGAAACACC.

This clone was seen ten or more times. The sequenced fragment ends 3 residues before the CDR3 boundary, so the rest is inferred from the germline J gene. The rearrangement uses TRBV20-1 and TRBJ2-2; 7 bases match TRBD1. CDR1 is DFQATT and CDR2 is SNEGSKA in the germline V gene (reference sequence). The length of the CDR3 is 14 residues. Germline trimming cut 3 bases from V and 5 bases from J; bases unmatched to any gene: 6. The CDR3 bases that were read are TGCAGTGCTAGCAGGGGGAGTGAGACCGGGGAG. Translated, it gives CSASRGSETGE. The entire CDR3 protein reads CSASRGSETGELFF.

This clone was recorded many times. The read stops 3 residues short of the end of the CDR3; the missing end is completed from the germline J gene. V is TRBV5-1 and J is TRBJ2-1; TRBD1 matches at 9 bases. This CDR3 contains 17 residues. Germline V gene lookup returns CDR1 SGHRS and CDR2 YFSETQ. Unmatched junction bases numbered 10, after V lost 4 bases and J lost 2 bases. CDR3 amino acids: CASSLGRGQGAYNEQFF. The sequenced part of the CDR3 DNA is TGCGCCAGCAGCCTTGGAAGGGGACAGGGTGCCTACAATGAG.

This clone was observed at least ten times. The read terminates 3 residues ahead of where the CDR3 ends, so the germline J gene completes it. The V and J genes are TRBV2 and TRBJ2-5; TRBD2 matches at 9 bases. CDR3 length: 17 residues. CDR1 is SNHLY, CDR2 FYNNEI, per germline. After removal of 0 bases from V and 6 bases from J, the junction contained 11 bases not matched to a gene. This chain's CDR3 is CASSEAWLAGRKKTQYF. Partial CDR3 DNA: TGTGCCAGCAGTGAAGCATGGCTAGCGGGGAGAAAGAAGACC.

This clone occurred many times. The observed sequence ends 3 residues before the CDR3 terminus, with the missing tail filled in from the germline J gene. The chain employs TRBV28 and TRBJ1-2, with 7 nucleotides matching TRBD1. CDR1 and CDR2 from the germline V gene are MDHEN and SYDVKM. V was clipped by 2 bases and J by 7 bases; unmatched bases: 7. The CDR3 covers 14 residues. CDR3 DNA, as far as it was read: TGTGCCAGCAGTTTAGATTTACAGGGGCGTGGC. Its protein product is CASSLDLQGRG. The CDR3 in its entirety is CASSLDLQGRGYTF.

In its sample, this clone was seen many times. Sequencing ends 3 residues short of the CDR3 end; the germline J gene provides the rest. V gene TRBV2 combines with J gene TRBJ1-3; 10 bases line up with TRBD1. This CDR3 has 14 amino acids. Germline CDR1 and CDR2: SNHLY and FYNNEI. J gave up 2 bases and V 7 bases, and 2 bases lay outside the gene matches. Incomplete CDR3 DNA: TGTGCCAGCACCGGGACAGGGGCTGGAAACACC. This codes for CASTGTGAGNT. The CDR3 reads in full as CASTGTGAGNTIYF.

This clone was detected many times. The read gets to within 3 residues of the CDR3 end, and the germline J gene fills in the rest. Other nucleotide sequences from this sample produce the same CDR3. The chain couples TRBV7-8 to TRBJ1-5; D is undetermined. From germline, CDR1 is SGHVS and CDR2 FQNEAQ. The CDR3 consists of 16 residues. V was pared by 4 bases and J by 1 base, with 14 bases between. CDR3 DNA, as far as it was read: TGTGCCAGCAGCTCCACCGGTAGCGTAAGCAATCAGCCC. This encodes CASSSTGSVSNQP. The whole CDR3 sequence reads CASSSTGSVSNQPQHF.

This clone has at least ten counts. The read halts 3 residues ahead of the CDR3 end, with the missing end drawn from the germline J gene. This chain joins TRBV20-1 and TRBJ1-5; TRBD1 is a possible D gene (6 bases). Germline CDR1 and CDR2: DFQATT and SNEGSKA (reference sequence). Trimming left V 1 base short and J 5 bases short, with 18 bases between. The CDR3 has 16 amino acids. The CDR3 sequence: CSARGSTGGSDQPQHF. CDR3 DNA, as far as it was read: TGCAGTGCTAGAGGCTCGACAGGAGGGAGCGATCAGCCC.

This clone was counted many times. The read is 3 residues too short to cover the CDR3 end, so that end is filled in from the germline J gene. The chain joins TRBV9 to TRBJ2-3, with 9 bases fitting TRBD1. After removal of 5 bases from V and 2 bases from J, the junction contained 6 bases not matched to a gene. The CDR3 runs 15 residues. Germline CDR1 and CDR2: SGDLS and YYNGEE. CDR3 region: CASSRDRVNTDTQYF. The CDR3 bases that were read are TGTGCCAGCAGTCGGGACAGGGTCAACACAGATACG.

This clone has at least ten counts. The read ends 3 residues early relative to the CDR3; the germline J gene fills the gap. V is TRBV5-5 and J is TRBJ1-2; unclear D gene. CDR1 and CDR2 (germline): SGHKS, YYEKEE (reference sequence). Trimming stripped 0 bases from V and 6 bases from J, with 15 bases between. The CDR3 loop spans 15 amino acids. CDR3 protein: CASSLVAGGSDGYTF. Incomplete CDR3 DNA: TGTGCCAGCAGCTTGGTAGCGGGAGGGTCCGATGGC.

The sample holds many counts of this clone. Coverage ceases 3 residues before the CDR3 finishes, and the germline J gene fills in the end. This chain connects TRBV5-4 to TRBJ2-1; D might be TRBD2 (6 bases). CDR1 is SGHNT and CDR2 is YYREEE in the germline V gene (reference sequence). V was cut by 10 bases and J by 8 bases, with 22 bases left in between. CDR3 length: 14 amino acids. CDR3: CAGSSDYGFDEQFF. Incomplete CDR3 DNA: TGTGCCGGGAGTTCGGACTATGGTTTCGATGAG.

This clone showed up many times. The read halts 3 residues ahead of the CDR3 end, with the missing end drawn from the germline J gene. The chain combines TRBV11-2 with TRBJ1-5; 8 nucleotides match TRBD1. Trimming took 5 bases from V and 6 from J; bases not matched to a gene: 6. This CDR3 spans 14 amino acids. Germline V gene lookup returns CDR1 SGHAT and CDR2 FQNNGV. CDR3 protein: CASSPGTGGQPQHF. Incomplete CDR3 DNA: TGTGCCAGCAGCCCTGGGACAGGTGGTCAGCCC.

This clone has at least ten counts. The missing CDR3 end, 3 residues past where the read stops, is filled in from the germline J gene. The rearrangement links TRBV5-6 to TRBJ1-2; D gene ambiguous. CDR1 and CDR2 (germline): SGHDT, YYEEEE. The CDR3 runs 14 residues. The DNA read from the CDR3 is TGTGCCAGCAGTCTTGGGCCGAGCTCCTACGAC. Encoded protein: CASSLGPSSYD. The whole CDR3 protein reads CASSLGPSSYDYTF.

The table lists this clone with many counts. The read gets to within 3 residues of the CDR3 end, and the germline J gene fills in the rest. The chain links TRBV10-3 to TRBJ1-2; D is ambiguous. The CDR3 is made up of 12 amino acids. Germline V gene lookup returns CDR1 ENHRY and CDR2 SYGVKD. V lost 3 bases and J lost 4, with 6 bases in between. CDR3 bases read: TGTGCCATCAGTGACGGTCTCTATGGC. Amino acid sequence: CAISDGLYG. In full, the CDR3 is CAISDGLYGYTF.

This clone was seen ten or more times. The CDR3 end falls 3 residues outside the read, so it is completed with the germline J gene. The chain uses TRBV5-1 and TRBJ1-3; possibly TRBD1 for D (6 bases). The CDR3 covers 16 residues. Trimming left V 0 bases short and J 0 bases short, with 10 bases between. Germline V CDR1 and CDR2: SGHRS, YFSETQ. The chain's CDR3 is CASSLVGQHSGNTIYF. The CDR3 DNA, read in part, is TGCGCCAGCAGCTTGGTTGGACAGCACTCTGGAAACACC.

At least ten counts were recorded for this clone. The read is 3 residues too short to cover the CDR3 end, so that end is filled in from the germline J gene. This chain connects TRBV20-1 to TRBJ2-7; TRBD2 might be the D (6 bases). The V gene's germline CDR1 is DFQATT and CDR2 SNEGSKA (reference sequence). With 0 bases removed from V and 4 bases from J, the gap between germline ends came to 13 bases. This CDR3 is 14 amino acids long. CDR3 amino acids: CSARDGRDWYEQYF. The sequenced CDR3 bases are TGCAGTGCTAGAGATGGGCGGGATTGGTACGAG.

This clone came up many times. The read stops 3 residues short of the end of the CDR3; the missing end is completed from the germline J gene. The rearrangement links TRBV18 to TRBJ2-5; TRBD1 agrees at 9 bases. This CDR3 is built from 15 residues. The V gene's germline CDR1 is KGHSH and CDR2 LQKENI. V gave up 3 bases and J gave up 2 bases; unmatched junction bases: 4. The covered CDR3 bases are TGTGCCAGCTCACCGCTGGACAGGGGACAAGAGACC. This sequence encodes CASSPLDRGQET. The entire CDR3 is CASSPLDRGQETQYF.

In this sample, this clone turned up many times. Read coverage stops 3 residues before the CDR3 terminus; the germline J gene supplies the remainder. This chain joins TRBV29-1 and TRBJ1-1, with a tentative D call TRBD1 (6 bases). Trimming pared 3 bases from V and 4 bases from J, leaving 9 bases between. Germline V gene sequence: CDR1 SQVTM, CDR2 ANQGSEA. The CDR3 length is 12 residues. Incomplete CDR3 DNA: TGCAGCGTTGAGAGAGGGGGCACTGAA. Translating it yields CSVERGGTE. The full CDR3 is CSVERGGTEAFF.

The table lists this clone with many counts. Read data end 3 residues before the CDR3 end; the end is taken from the germline J gene. The chain has TRBV4-1 and TRBJ2-2; 9 bases are shared with TRBD1. This CDR3 is 17 amino acids long. J gave up 3 bases and V 0 bases, and 5 bases lay outside the gene matches. CDR1 MGHRA and CDR2 YSYEKL come from the germline V gene. CDR3 DNA (partial): TGCGCCAGCAGCCAAGAACGGGACAGGGTCTACACCGGGGAG. It codes for CASSQERDRVYTGE. Given in full, the CDR3 is CASSQERDRVYTGELFF.

This clone has at least ten counts. The missing CDR3 end, 3 residues past where the read stops, is filled in from the germline J gene. The V call is TRBV27, the J call TRBJ2-2; the D is unclear. Trimming took off 2 bases at V and 4 bases at J, with 8 bases between the two ends. The CDR3 contains 14 residues. From germline, CDR1 is MNHEY and CDR2 SMNVEV (reference sequence). The part of the CDR3 DNA that was read is TGTGCCAGCAGTTTAAATGAGGTCACCGGGGAG. This encodes CASSLNEVTGE. The whole CDR3 region reads CASSLNEVTGELFF.